These 10 T cell receptor beta chains were all obtained from the same sample, sequenced in a study of blood T cell repertoires in COVID-19. The table came from immunoSEQ multiplex PCR; TCRdb's copy has only in-frame clones and leaves some out. The profile shows 150,000 to 200,000 clones, approximately 90% of them singletons. Sample: peripheral blood. These receptors came from a man between 18 and 35 years old with acute or convalescent COVID-19.

The chain recombines TRBV20-1 with TRBJ2-7; weak D call: TRBD2 (5 bases). This CDR3 comprises 11 residues. Trimming removed 6 bases at V and 3 bases at J, with 9 bases between. Germline CDR1 reads DFQATT; CDR2 reads SNEGSKA (reference sequence). CDR3 sequence: CSAWTRYEQYF. The CDR3 DNA is TGCAGTGCCTGGACTCGCTACGAGCAGTACTTC.

CDR3 in DNA: TGTGCCAGCAGCTGGGACAGGGGGTTCTACGAGCAGTACGTC. Protein: CASSWDRGFYEQYV. This chain connects TRBV5-5 to TRBJ2-7, with 11 bases matching TRBD1. The CDR3 spans 14 residues. The junction had 2 bases not matched to a gene; V was cut back by 3 bases and J by 3 bases. The germline V gene has CDR1 SGHKS and CDR2 YYEKEE (reference sequence).

The chain couples TRBV11-2 to TRBJ2-3; possibly TRBD2 for D (7 bases). V gave up 5 bases and J gave up 5 bases, with 14 bases separating them. This CDR3 comprises 14 residues. Germline V lookup: CDR1 SGHAT, CDR2 FQNNGV. The CDR3 sequence is CASSRGAPVDTQYF. The CDR3 DNA reads TGTGCCAGCAGCCGGGGGGCGCCGGTAGATACGCAGTATTTT. The entire variable domain, with the rest obtained from reference TRBV11-2 and TRBJ2-3, is as follows: EAGVAQSPRYKIIEKRQSVAFWCNPISGHATLYWYQQILGQGPKLLIQFQNNGVVDDSQLPKDRFSAERLKGVDSTLKIQPAKLEDSAVYLCASSRGAPVDTQYFGPGTRLTVL.

The V gene is TRBV12-5, the J gene TRBJ2-2; weak D call: TRBD2 (5 bases). The V gene's germline CDR1 is LGHNT and CDR2 FRNRAP. CDR3 length: 16 residues. The V end was cut by 6 bases, the J end by 0 bases, with 14 bases between. In DNA form, the CDR3 reads TGTGCTAGTGGATGGGAGATGGACCCGAACACCGGGGAGCTGTTTTTT. It codes for CASGWEMDPNTGELFF.

This chain connects TRBV10-3 to TRBJ1-1; possibly TRBD1 for D (5 bases). The length of the CDR3 is 15 residues. The V and J ends lost 4 bases and 4 bases respectively, with 16 bases between them. CDR1 is ENHRY, CDR2 SYGVKD, per germline. The CDR3 nucleotides read TGTGCCATCAGTGCCAGGGTGGGTGGCGGCACTGAAGCTTTCTTT. The encoded protein is CAISARVGGGTEAFF.

V is TRBV7-9 and J is TRBJ1-1; tentative D call: TRBD1 (5 bases). The V end was cut by 1 base, the J end by 5 bases, with 11 bases between. The germline gives CDR1 SEHNR, CDR2 FQNEAQ (reference sequence). This CDR3 has 14 amino acids. The CDR3 DNA sequence: TGTGCCAGCAGCTTAGGGACATTCTTTACTGAAGCTTTCTTT. Its protein product is CASSLGTFFTEAFF.

The V call is TRBV5-1, the J call TRBJ2-5; 9 bases map to TRBD1. CDR3 length: 16 residues. The V gene's germline CDR1 is SGHRS and CDR2 YFSETQ. Germline trimming cut 4 bases from V and 2 bases from J; bases unmatched to any gene: 9. Written as DNA, the CDR3 is TGCGCCAGCAGCCCATTAGGGACAGGGAATCAAGAGACCCAGTACTTC. Protein sequence: CASSPLGTGNQETQYF.

This chain links TRBV19 with TRBJ1-5, with no clear D. Trimming stripped 5 bases from V and 0 bases from J, with 8 bases between. Per the germline V gene, CDR1 is LNHDA and CDR2 is SQIVND (reference sequence). The CDR3 has 14 amino acids. The CDR3 DNA reads as TGTGCCAGTAGTGACATTAATAGCAATCAGCCCCAGCATTTT. Its translation: CASSDINSNQPQHF.

This clone has only one observation. The V call is TRBV5-1, the J call TRBJ1-1; D is perhaps TRBD1 (5 bases). The CDR3 covers 14 residues. Deletions cut 4 bases from V and 0 bases from J, with 10 bases between. Germline assignment: CDR1 SGHRS and CDR2 YFSETQ. DNA of the CDR3: TGCGCCAGCAGCCCGGGACTGATGAACACTGAAGCTTTCTTT. Its translation is CASSPGLMNTEAFF.

The gene calls are TRBV9 and TRBJ1-4, with D possibly being TRBD1 (6 bases). Trimming stripped 4 bases from V and 8 bases from J, with 12 bases between. From germline, CDR1 is SGDLS and CDR2 YYNGEE. This CDR3 comprises 13 residues. The CDR3 protein is CASSPWGREKLFF. CDR3 nucleotide sequence: TGTGCCAGCAGCCCTTGGGGGCGGGAAAAACTGTTTTTT.